What follows describes a single T cell receptor beta chain. TCRdb's table, derived via immunoSEQ multiplex PCR, lists solely in-frame clones and lacks some. Of 3,900 or so clones listed, approximately 85% were seen once; the top ten hold about 1.5%. The sample is drawn from a study of Tregs in tolerant kidney transplant recipients. This CDR3 contains 16 residues. Germline CDR1 is SNHLY and CDR2 is FYNNEI. The V and J ends lost 6 bases and 1 base, in that order; junction bases with no gene match: 9. The sample consisted of Tregs from blood, taken before the transplant. This TCR came from a human donor who received a combined kidney and bone marrow transplant. J is TRBJ2-3 and V is TRBV2, with 8 bases that match TRBD1. As DNA, the CDR3 is TGTGCCAGCAGCGGGACCGGGACAGGAGGCACAGATACGCAGTATTTT. This encodes CASSGTGTGGTDTQYF.